The TCR beta chain under discussion was sequenced for a study of blood T cells in healthy people across ages. Together with a sample-barcoded 5' primer, a J-beta primer mix was included in a second PCR lasting about 6 to 11 cycles. Every cDNA molecule bore a tag from a template-switch adaptor containing 12 random nucleotides. Samples each returned at least 2.5 million CDR3-containing paired-end reads. MiXCR was run by TCRdb on the 5' RACE reads, yielding one entry per CDR3 protein. The sample carries around 2 million distinct CDR3 sequences, roughly two fifths recorded once. Each sample gave at least 7 million isolated PBMCs. The V segment lost 2 bases and the J segment 5 bases; nucleotides outside the gene matches: 2. Germline V lookup: CDR1 MNHEY, CDR2 SVGAGI. The CDR3 is 14 residues long.

The receptor was derived from a human donor in good health. Sequencing input: blood. The V gene is TRBV6-5, the J gene TRBJ2-1; 8 bases fit TRBD2. CDR3 DNA: TGTGCCAGCAGTTACGCTAGCGGGCACAATGAGCAGTTCTTC. Protein: CASSYASGHNEQFF.